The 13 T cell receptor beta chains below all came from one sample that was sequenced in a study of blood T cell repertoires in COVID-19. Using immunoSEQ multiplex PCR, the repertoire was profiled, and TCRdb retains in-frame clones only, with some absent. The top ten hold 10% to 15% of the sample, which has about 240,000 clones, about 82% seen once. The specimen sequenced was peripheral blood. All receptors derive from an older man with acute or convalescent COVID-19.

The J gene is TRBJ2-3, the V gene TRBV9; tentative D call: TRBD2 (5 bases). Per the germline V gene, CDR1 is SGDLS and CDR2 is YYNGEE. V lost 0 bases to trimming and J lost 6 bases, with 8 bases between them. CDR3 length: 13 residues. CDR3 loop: CASSVELVDTQYF. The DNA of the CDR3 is TGTGCCAGCAGCGTAGAACTAGTGGATACGCAGTATTTT.

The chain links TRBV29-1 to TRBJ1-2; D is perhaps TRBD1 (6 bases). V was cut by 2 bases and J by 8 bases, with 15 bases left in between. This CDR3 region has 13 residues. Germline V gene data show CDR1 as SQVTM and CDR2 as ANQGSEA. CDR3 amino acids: CSVEKGGREGYTF. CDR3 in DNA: TGCAGCGTTGAAAAGGGGGGGCGCGAGGGCTACACCTTC.

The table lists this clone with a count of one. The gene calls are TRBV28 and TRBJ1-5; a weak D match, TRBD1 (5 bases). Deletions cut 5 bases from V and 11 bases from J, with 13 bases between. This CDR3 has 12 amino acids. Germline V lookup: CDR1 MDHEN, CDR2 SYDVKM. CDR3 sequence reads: CASSPTGRAQHF. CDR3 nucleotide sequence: TGTGCCAGCAGTCCAACAGGTAGGGCCCAGCATTTT.

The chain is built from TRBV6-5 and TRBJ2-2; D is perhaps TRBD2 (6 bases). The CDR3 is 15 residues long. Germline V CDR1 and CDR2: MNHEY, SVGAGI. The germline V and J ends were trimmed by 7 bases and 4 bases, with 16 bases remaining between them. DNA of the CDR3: TGTGCCAGCACTCCCCTGGGGGGAGGCACCGGGGAGCTGTTTTTT. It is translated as CASTPLGGGTGELFF.

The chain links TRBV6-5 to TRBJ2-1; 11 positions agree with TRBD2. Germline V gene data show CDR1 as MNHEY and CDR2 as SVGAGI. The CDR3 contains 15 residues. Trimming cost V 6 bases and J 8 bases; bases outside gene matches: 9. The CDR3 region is CASSLTSGSIYEQFF. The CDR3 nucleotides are TGTGCCAGCAGCCTCACTAGCGGGAGTATCTATGAGCAGTTCTTC.

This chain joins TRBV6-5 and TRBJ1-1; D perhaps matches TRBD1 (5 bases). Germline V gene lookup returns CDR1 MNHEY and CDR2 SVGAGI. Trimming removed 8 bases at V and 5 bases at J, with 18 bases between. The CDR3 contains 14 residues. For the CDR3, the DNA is TGTGCCAGCGATCGAGCGGGGGGAGGAACTGAAGCTTTCTTT. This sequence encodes CASDRAGGGTEAFF.

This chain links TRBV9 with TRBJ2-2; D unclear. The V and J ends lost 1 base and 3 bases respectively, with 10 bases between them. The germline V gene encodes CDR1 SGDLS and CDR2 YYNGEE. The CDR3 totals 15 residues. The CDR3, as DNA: TGTGCCAGCAGCGTACTAGAGACTTACACCGGGGAGCTGTTTTTT. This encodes CASSVLETYTGELFF.

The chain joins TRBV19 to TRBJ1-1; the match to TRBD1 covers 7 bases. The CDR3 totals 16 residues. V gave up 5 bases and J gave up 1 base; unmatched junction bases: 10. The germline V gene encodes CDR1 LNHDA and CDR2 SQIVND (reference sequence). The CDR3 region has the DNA TGTGCCAGTAGTCCGACAGGGCCGAGTACGAACACTGAAGCTTTCTTT. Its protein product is CASSPTGPSTNTEAFF.

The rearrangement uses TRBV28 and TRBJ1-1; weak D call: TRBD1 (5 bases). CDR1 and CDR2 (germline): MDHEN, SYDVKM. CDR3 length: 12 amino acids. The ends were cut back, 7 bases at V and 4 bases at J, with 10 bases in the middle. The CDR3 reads CASITRGTEAFF. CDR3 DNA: TGTGCCAGCATAACAAGGGGCACTGAAGCTTTCTTT.

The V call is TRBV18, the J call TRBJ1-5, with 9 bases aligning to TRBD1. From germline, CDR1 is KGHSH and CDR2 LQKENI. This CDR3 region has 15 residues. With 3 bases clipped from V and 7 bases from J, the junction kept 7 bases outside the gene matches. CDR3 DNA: TGTGCCAGCTCACCGCGGACAGGGGTAGGGCAGCCCCAGCATTTT. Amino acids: CASSPRTGVGQPQHF.

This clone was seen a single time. DNA for the CDR3: TGTGCCAGCTCACCAGCCAGGGCGGTGGCTGAAGCTTTCTTT. It translates to CASSPARAVAEAFF. The chain couples TRBV18 to TRBJ1-1; tentatively, D is TRBD1 (5 bases). V was pared by 2 bases and J by 6 bases, with 13 bases between. The CDR3 contains 14 residues. CDR1 and CDR2 from the germline V gene are KGHSH and LQKENI.

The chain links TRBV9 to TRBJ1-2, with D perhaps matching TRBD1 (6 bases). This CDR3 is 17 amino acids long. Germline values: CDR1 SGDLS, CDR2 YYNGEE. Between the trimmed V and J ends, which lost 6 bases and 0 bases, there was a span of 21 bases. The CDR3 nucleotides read TGTGCCAGCAACGGGGATCGAGGGACAACCTCTAACTATGGCTACACCTTC. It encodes CASNGDRGTTSNYGYTF.

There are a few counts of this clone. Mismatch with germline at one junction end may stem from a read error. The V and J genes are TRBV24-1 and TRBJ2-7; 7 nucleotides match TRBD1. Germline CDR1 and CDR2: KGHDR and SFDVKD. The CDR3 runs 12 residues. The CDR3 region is CATSDSGQTFNF. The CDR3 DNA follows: TGTGCCACCAGTGACTCGGGACAGACGTTCAACTTC.